The sequence of this TCR beta chain was determined in a study of cytomegalovirus exposure and HLA in healthy donors. For this clone: Its antigen is not identified.

Germline values: CDR1 SGHRS, CDR2 YFSETQ. The ends were cut back, 2 bases at V and 10 bases at J, with 10 bases in the middle. This CDR3 is 12 amino acids long. Study conclusions and caveats: In a later analysis, DRB1 alleles had the most associated TCRs; HLA-C alleles the fewest. Sequencing depth across donors, presence/absence analyses assumed, was roughly uniform. TCR beta V- and J-gene trimming, according to a later analysis, was linked to a missense DCLRE1C variant.

The primer mix had 60 Vbeta and 13 Jbeta primers. Sequencing used immunoSEQ multiplex PCR; TCRdb keeps in-frame clones, though not all of them. The sample has about 130,000 clones, more than 75% seen once; the top ten hold 1.3% to 1.5%. The V and J genes are TRBV5-1 and TRBJ2-1; D unclear. The TCR sequence derives from a female donor in good health and CMV-seronegative. The sample consisted of PBMCs. CDR3 in amino acids: CASSFIAEEQFF. The CDR3 DNA follows: TGCGCCAGCAGCTTCATAGCAGAGGAGCAGTTCTTC. The complete variable domain, with remaining parts taken from reference TRBV5-1 and TRBJ2-1, reads KAGVTQTPRYLIKTRGQQVTLSCSPISGHRSVSWYQQTPGQGLQFLFEYFSETQRNKGNFPGRFSGRQFSNSRSEMNVSTLELGDSALYLCASSFIAEEQFFGPGTRLTVL.